This TCR beta chain comes out of a study of cytomegalovirus exposure and HLA in healthy donors. Whole-study results and caveats: In the analysis, some V segments, TRBV6-2 and TRBV6-3 included, were excluded as indistinguishable.

This clone showed up just once. Its specificity is not known. Trimming stripped 5 bases from V and 7 bases from J, with 12 bases between. Germline CDR1 and CDR2: MNHEY and SVGAGI. CDR3 length: 13 amino acids. The donors were healthy bone marrow donors. It was with 60 Vbeta and 13 Jbeta primers that the PCR ran. Authors' analysis steps: Roughly 11 million shared chains were among approximately 80 million unique TCR beta chains counted in a later analysis. The method was immunoSEQ multiplex PCR; TCRdb's version includes in-frame clones alone and lacks a portion of them. V and J calls and clone size are those listed in that table; D and trimming were worked out from the DNA. In the table there are fewer than 200,000 clones, 55% to 75% of which are singletons.

This chain connects TRBV6-5 to TRBJ2-1; perhaps TRBD2 as D (6 bases). The material sequenced was PBMCs. The clonotype originates from a human donor in good health. The CDR3 DNA reads TGTGCCAGCAGTAGGACACGGGGGAATGAGCAGTTCTTC. Protein sequence: CASSRTRGNEQFF.